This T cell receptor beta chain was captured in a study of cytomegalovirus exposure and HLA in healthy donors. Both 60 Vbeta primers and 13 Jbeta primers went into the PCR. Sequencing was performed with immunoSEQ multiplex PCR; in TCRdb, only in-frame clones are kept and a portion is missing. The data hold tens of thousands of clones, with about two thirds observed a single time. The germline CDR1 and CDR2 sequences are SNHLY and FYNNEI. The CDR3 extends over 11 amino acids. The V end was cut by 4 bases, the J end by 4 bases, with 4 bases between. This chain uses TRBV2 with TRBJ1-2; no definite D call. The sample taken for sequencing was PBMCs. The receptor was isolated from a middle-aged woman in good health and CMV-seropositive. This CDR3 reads CASSGSYGYTF. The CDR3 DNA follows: TGTGCCAGCAGTGGGAGCTATGGCTACACCTTC.